The rows below give T cell receptor beta chains drawn from one sample of a study of CD8 T cells in Susac syndrome. TCRdb itself ran the immunoSEQ multiplex PCR reads through MiXCR, one entry per CDR3 protein. The repertoire has roughly 110,000 distinct CDR3 sequences, about nine tenths of them found once; the top ten carry over 0.1%. Sequencing was done on a sample of CD8+ T cells from PBMCs. The receptors derive from a human donor in good health. The CDR3 runs from the conserved cysteine through the conserved F or W. D genes are given only for firm matches. Some rows have no size entry. The others give once, few or many, or a class for an expanded clone.

clone size: NA
J gene: TRBJ1-4
V gene: TRBV5-1
D gene: TRBD1
CDR3 DNA: TGCGCCAGCAGCGGAGGACTACAGGGGAAGGTCGGGGAAAAACTGTTTTTT
CDR3 protein: CASSGGLQGKVGEKLFF

clone size: NA
J gene: TRBJ2-1
V gene: TRBV29-1
D gene: NA
CDR3 DNA: TGCAGCGTTGGGGGCAGGGGCTCCTACAATGAGCAGTTCTTC
CDR3 protein: CSVGGRGSYNEQFF

clone size: NA
J gene: TRBJ2-5
V gene: TRBV13
D gene: NA
CDR3 DNA: TGTGCCAGCAGCTCCACCGGGACACCAAGGGGACAAGAGACCCAGTACTTC
CDR3 protein: CASSSTGTPRGQETQYF

clone size: NA
J gene: TRBJ2-7
V gene: TRBV27
D gene: NA
CDR3 DNA: TGTGCCAGCAGTTTAGGCCAGTCCTACGAGCAGTACTTC
CDR3 protein: CASSLGQSYEQYF

clone size: NA
J gene: TRBJ2-1
V gene: TRBV4-1
D gene: TRBD2
CDR3 DNA: TGCGCCAGCAGCCAGACTAGCGGTACCTACAATGAGCAGTTCTTC
CDR3 protein: CASSQTSGTYNEQFF

clone size: NA
J gene: TRBJ2-5
V gene: TRBV20-1
D gene: NA
CDR3 DNA: TGCAGTGCTATCGGACTCCGGTTCGAGGAGACCCAGTACTTC
CDR3 protein: CSAIGLRFEETQYF

clone size: few
J gene: TRBJ2-7
V gene: TRBV7-9
D gene: TRBD1
CDR3 DNA: TGTGCCAGCAGGGAACAGGGGGCTCAGGCCGAGCAGTACTTC
CDR3 protein: CASREQGAQAEQYF

clone size: NA
J gene: TRBJ2-3
V gene: TRBV5-6
D gene: TRBD1
CDR3 DNA: TGTGCCAGCAGCTTCAGGACTACTTCGGGACAGGCGAGACGCACAGATACGCAGTATTTT
CDR3 protein: CASSFRTTSGQARRTDTQYF

clone size: once
J gene: TRBJ2-7
V gene: TRBV2
D gene: TRBD2
CDR3 DNA: TGTGCCAGCACCGAAAGACTAGCGGAGCTCCACTCTTCTTCCTACGAGCAGTACTTC
CDR3 protein: CASTERLAELHSSSYEQYF

clone size: NA
J gene: TRBJ1-2
V gene: TRBV4-2
D gene: NA
CDR3 DNA: TGTGCCAGCAGCGCAGACAGGCTCTATGGCTACACCTTC
CDR3 protein: CASSADRLYGYTF

clone size: NA
J gene: TRBJ2-5
V gene: TRBV15
D gene: NA
CDR3 DNA: TGTGCCACCACTAACACGGAACAGGCGGAGACCCAGTACTTC
CDR3 protein: CATTNTEQAETQYF

clone size: NA
J gene: TRBJ2-3
V gene: TRBV25-1
D gene: TRBD2
CDR3 DNA: TGTGCCAGCAGTGATACCGCCCGGGGACTAGCGAATGGAGATACGCAGTATTTT
CDR3 protein: CASSDTARGLANGDTQYF

clone size: NA
J gene: TRBJ2-5
V gene: TRBV10-3
D gene: TRBD2
CDR3 DNA: TGTGCCATCAGGAACGGGGGGGCCTCGGAGACCCAGTACTTC
CDR3 protein: CAIRNGGASETQYF

clone size: NA
J gene: TRBJ2-2
V gene: TRBV6-1
D gene: NA
CDR3 DNA: TGTGCCAGCAAATCTCCGGGAACAGGGAAAGTCGGGGAGCTGTTTTTT
CDR3 protein: CASKSPGTGKVGELFF

clone size: NA
J gene: TRBJ2-5
V gene: TRBV13
D gene: TRBD1
CDR3 DNA: TGTGCCAGCAGCTCTAGGACAGGGAGGCAAGAGACCCAGTACTTC
CDR3 protein: CASSSRTGRQETQYF

clone size: once
J gene: TRBJ2-7
V gene: TRBV7-9
D gene: TRBD1
CDR3 DNA: TGTGCCAGCAGCTTAAGAGGGACAGGAGGACCCTACGAGCAGTACTTC
CDR3 protein: CASSLRGTGGPYEQYF

clone size: NA
J gene: TRBJ2-2
V gene: TRBV12-3/TRBV12-4
D gene: NA
CDR3 DNA: TGTGCCAGCAGTAAAGTCCGGAACACCGGGGAGCTGTTTTTT
CDR3 protein: CASSKVRNTGELFF

clone size: once
J gene: TRBJ2-7
V gene: TRBV20-1
D gene: NA
CDR3 DNA: TGCAGTGCTCAACCAGCGGGTCCCTACGAGCAGTACTTC
CDR3 protein: CSAQPAGPYEQYF